One sample yielded the 8 T cell receptor beta chains listed below, sequenced in a study of cytomegalovirus exposure and HLA in healthy donors (TCRdb year 2017). Libraries were built with the immunoSEQ multiplex PCR assay. The multiplex PCR relied on a mix of 60 forward primers for TCR Vbeta segments and 13 reverse primers for TCR Jbeta segments. TCRdb provides this immuneACCESS table in a form limited to in-frame rearrangements. Some clones are lacking; in checked studies, under half of them reflect an unresolved V gene, and why the rest are absent is not known. The sample table lists around 120,000 clones, approximately 72% of them with a count of one. The leading ten clones occupy 25% to 35% of the sample. Sequencing input: PBMCs. The receptor set was obtained from a man aged 55 to 69 in good health and CMV-seropositive.

This sequence joins TRBV5-4 and TRBJ1-1, with D tentatively TRBD1 (5 bases). This CDR3 contains 15 residues. V gave up 1 base and J gave up 3 bases, with 13 bases separating them. In germline, CDR1 is SGHNT, CDR2 YYREEE (reference sequence). CDR3: CASSLTYGGDTEAFF. CDR3 DNA sequence: TGTGCCAGCAGCTTGACATATGGGGGGGACACTGAAGCTTTCTTT.

This chain connects TRBV7-6 to TRBJ2-1, with 9 nucleotides matching TRBD2. V shed 0 bases, J shed 8 bases, and the junction held 5 bases outside the gene matches. This CDR3 is built from 15 residues. Germline V gene sequence: CDR1 SGHVS, CDR2 FNYEAQ. This chain's CDR3 is CASSLASGSVDEQFF. In DNA form, the CDR3 reads TGTGCCAGCAGCTTAGCTAGCGGGAGTGTCGATGAGCAGTTCTTC.

The V gene is TRBV2, the J gene TRBJ2-5, with TRBD2 matching over 13 bases. The CDR3 length is 18 residues. V was pared by 3 bases and J by 1 base, with 8 bases of the junction left unmatched. CDR1 and CDR2 from the germline V gene are SNHLY and FYNNEI. The chain's CDR3 is CASSDETSGGYFQETQYF. The CDR3 DNA is TGTGCCAGCAGTGATGAGACTAGCGGGGGGTACTTCCAAGAGACCCAGTACTTC. The entire variable domain, with the rest obtained from reference TRBV2 and TRBJ2-5, is as follows: EPEVTQTPSHQVTQMGQEVILRCVPISNHLYFYWYRQILGQKVEFLVSFYNNEISEKSEIFDDQFSVERPDGSNFTLKIRSTKLEDSAMYFCASSDETSGGYFQETQYFGPGTRLLVL.

This clone was recorded only once. The rearrangement joins TRBV11-2 to TRBJ2-1, with 9 positions matching TRBD2. The length of the CDR3 is 16 residues. The junction had 9 bases not matched to a gene; V was cut back by 5 bases and J by 4 bases. CDR1 SGHAT and CDR2 FQNNGV come from the germline V gene. The CDR3 DNA sequence: TGTGCCAGCAGCCTCCGGGGAGCGGGGGGTTACAATGAGCAGTTCTTC. Its translation is CASSLRGAGGYNEQFF. The full variable domain, in which reference TRBV11-2 and TRBJ2-1 provide the parts outside the CDR3, is EAGVAQSPRYKIIEKRQSVAFWCNPISGHATLYWYQQILGQGPKLLIQFQNNGVVDDSQLPKDRFSAERLKGVDSTLKIQPAKLEDSAVYLCASSLRGAGGYNEQFFGPGTRLTVL.

V is TRBV7-9 and J is TRBJ1-1; maybe TRBD1 (5 bases). The CDR3 spans 14 residues. V shed 5 bases and J shed 5 bases, with 15 bases lying between them. CDR1 is SEHNR, CDR2 FQNEAQ, per germline (reference sequence). The CDR3: CASSRHQGGTEAFF. CDR3 in DNA: TGTGCCAGCAGCCGACACCAGGGTGGGACTGAAGCTTTCTTT.

This clone was detected once. V gene TRBV6-1 combines with J gene TRBJ1-2; TRBD1 agrees at 9 bases. The CDR3 length is 16 residues. Trimming at V came to 2 bases and at J to 6 bases, leaving 10 bases not matched to a gene. Germline V CDR1 and CDR2: MNHNS, SASEGT. As DNA, the CDR3 is TGTGCCAGCAGTGAATTTTCCGGGACAGGGTTTCATGGCTACACCTTC. Translation: CASSEFSGTGFHGYTF.

The V call is TRBV7-3, the J call TRBJ2-1; 8 positions match TRBD2. The CDR3 contains 16 residues. CDR1 is SGHTA and CDR2 is FQGTGA in the germline V gene. V lost 3 bases and J lost 4; bases outside the gene matches: 8. CDR3 sequence reads: CASSFLSGTHYNEQFF. Here the CDR3 DNA reads TGTGCCAGCAGCTTCCTTAGCGGGACGCATTACAATGAGCAGTTCTTC. Full variable domain (rest looked up from reference TRBV7-3 and TRBJ2-1): GAGVSQTPSNKVTEKGKYVELRCDPISGHTALYWYRQSLGQGPEFLIYFQGTGAADDSGLPNDRFFAVRPEGSVSTLKIQRTERGDSAVYLCASSFLSGTHYNEQFFGPGTRLTVL.

This clone was counted only a few times. The chain links TRBV7-2 to TRBJ2-1; 14 bases are a match to TRBD2. V shed 5 bases and J 4 bases; nucleotides not matched to a gene: 10. The CDR3 extends over 18 amino acids. Per the germline V gene, CDR1 is SGHTA and CDR2 is FQGNSA. The CDR3 is CASSPQSRLAGGYNEQFF. As DNA, the CDR3 is TGTGCCAGCAGCCCACAATCGAGACTAGCGGGAGGGTACAATGAGCAGTTCTTC.